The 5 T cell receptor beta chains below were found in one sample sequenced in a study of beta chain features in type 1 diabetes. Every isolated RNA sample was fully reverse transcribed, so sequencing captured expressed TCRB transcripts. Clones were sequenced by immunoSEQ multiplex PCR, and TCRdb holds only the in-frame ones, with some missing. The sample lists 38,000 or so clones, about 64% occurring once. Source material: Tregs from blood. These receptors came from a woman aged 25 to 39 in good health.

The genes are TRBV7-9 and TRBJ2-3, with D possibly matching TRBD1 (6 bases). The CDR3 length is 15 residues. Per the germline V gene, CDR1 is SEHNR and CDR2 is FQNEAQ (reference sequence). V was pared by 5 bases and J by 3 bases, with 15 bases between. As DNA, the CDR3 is TGTGCCAGCAGCCGGACAGCGACCTGGACAGATACGCAGTATTTT. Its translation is CASSRTATWTDTQYF.

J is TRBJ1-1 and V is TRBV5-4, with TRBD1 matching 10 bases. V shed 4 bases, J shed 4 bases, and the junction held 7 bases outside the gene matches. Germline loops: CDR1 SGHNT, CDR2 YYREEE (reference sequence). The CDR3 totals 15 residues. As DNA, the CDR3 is TGTGCCAGCAGCGGGCCGGGACAGGGGAGCACTGAAGCTTTCTTT. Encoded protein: CASSGPGQGSTEAFF. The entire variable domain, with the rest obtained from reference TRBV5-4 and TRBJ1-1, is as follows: ETGVTQSPTHLIKTRGQQVTLRCSSQSGHNTVSWYQQALGQGPQFIFQYYREEENGRGNFPPRFSGLQFPNYSSELNVNALELDDSALYLCASSGPGQGSTEAFFGQGTRLTVV.

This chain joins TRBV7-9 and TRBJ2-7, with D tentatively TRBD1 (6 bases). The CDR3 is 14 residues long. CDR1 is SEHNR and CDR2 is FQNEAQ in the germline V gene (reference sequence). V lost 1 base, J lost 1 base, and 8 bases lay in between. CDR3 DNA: TGTGCCAGCAGCTTAGGACAGGCTTCCTACGAGCAGTACTTC. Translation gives CASSLGQASYEQYF.

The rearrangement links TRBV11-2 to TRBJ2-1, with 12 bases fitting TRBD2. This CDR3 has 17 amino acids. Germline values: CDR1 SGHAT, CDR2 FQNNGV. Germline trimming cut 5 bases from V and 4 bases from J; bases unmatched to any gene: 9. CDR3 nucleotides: TGTGCCAGCAGCCTCCGGACTAGCGGGACCTCTTACAATGAGCAGTTCTTC. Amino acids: CASSLRTSGTSYNEQFF.

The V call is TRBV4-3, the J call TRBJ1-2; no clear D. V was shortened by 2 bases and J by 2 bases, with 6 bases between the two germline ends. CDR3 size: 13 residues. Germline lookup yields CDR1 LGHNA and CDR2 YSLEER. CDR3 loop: CASSQSANYGYTF. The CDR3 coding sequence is TGCGCCAGCAGCCAAAGTGCGAACTATGGCTACACCTTC.